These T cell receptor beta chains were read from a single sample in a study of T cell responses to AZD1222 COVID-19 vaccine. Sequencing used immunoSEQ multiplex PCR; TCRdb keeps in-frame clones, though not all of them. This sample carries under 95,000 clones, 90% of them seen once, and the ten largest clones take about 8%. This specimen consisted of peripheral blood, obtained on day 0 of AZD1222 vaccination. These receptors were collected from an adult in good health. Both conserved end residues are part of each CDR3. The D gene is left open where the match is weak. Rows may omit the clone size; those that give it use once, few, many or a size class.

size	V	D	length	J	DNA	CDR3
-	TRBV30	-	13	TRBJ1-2	TGTGCCTGGAGTGTACTAAGGGGCCGGGGCTACACCTTC	CAWSVLRGRGYTF
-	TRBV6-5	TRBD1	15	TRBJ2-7	TGTGCCAGCAGTTACACAGGGGCGATCTCCTACGAGCAGTACTTC	CASSYTGAISYEQYF
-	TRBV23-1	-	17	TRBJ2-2	TGCGCCAGCGTCCCCGGGTTGGCCCACGCGAGAACCGGGGAGCTGTTTTTT	CASVPGLAHARTGELFF
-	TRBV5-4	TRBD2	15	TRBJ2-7	TGTGCCAGCAGCTTGGCCGGGACTAGCTCCTACGAGCAGTACTTC	CASSLAGTSSYEQYF
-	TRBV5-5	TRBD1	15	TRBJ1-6	TGTGCCAGCAGTCCGGGACAGGGAAGAGCCTCACCCCTCCACTTT	CASSPGQGRASPLHF
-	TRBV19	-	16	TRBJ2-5	TGTGCCAGTAGTATGGGGACACCTATATTCCAAGAGACCCAGTACTTC	CASSMGTPIFQETQYF
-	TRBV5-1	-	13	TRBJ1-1	TGCGCCAGCAGCTTGTGGGGAGGCACTGAAGCTTTCTTT	CASSLWGGTEAFF
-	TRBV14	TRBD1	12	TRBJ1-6	TGTGCCATTGGACAGGGGAGAGGGCCCCTCCACTTT	CAIGQGRGPLHF
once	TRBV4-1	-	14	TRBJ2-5	TGCGCCAGCAGCCCTCCGACAGATCAAGAGACCCAGTACTTC	CASSPPTDQETQYF
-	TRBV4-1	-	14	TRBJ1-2	TGCGCCAGCAGCCAAGATCAAAAGGGAGATGGCTACACCTTC	CASSQDQKGDGYTF
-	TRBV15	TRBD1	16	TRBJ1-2	TGTGCCACCAGCATAACCTCCACAGGGGGCGACTATGGCTACACCTTC	CATSITSTGGDYGYTF
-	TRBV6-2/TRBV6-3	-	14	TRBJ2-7	TGTGCCAGCAGTTACTCTGAGGGGGCCTACGAGCAGTACTTC	CASSYSEGAYEQYF
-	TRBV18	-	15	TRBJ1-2	TGTGCCAGCTCACCGATCCCCCCTGTTTCTAGCGGCTACACCTTC	CASSPIPPVSSGYTF
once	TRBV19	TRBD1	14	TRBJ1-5	TGTGCCAGTAGAATAACAGGGGGCAATCAGCCCCAGCATTTT	CASRITGGNQPQHF
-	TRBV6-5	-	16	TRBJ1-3	TGTGCCAGCAGTTACTCCTGGGGGGCGGCTGGAAACACCATATATTTT	CASSYSWGAAGNTIYF
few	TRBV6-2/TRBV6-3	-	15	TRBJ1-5	TGTGCCAGCAGTTACCTTCCAGATAGCAATCAGCCCCAGCATTTT	CASSYLPDSNQPQHF
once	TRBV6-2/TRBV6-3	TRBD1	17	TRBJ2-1	TGTGCCAGCAGTTATCGGTCAGGGGGCTCTTCCTACAATGAGCAGTTCTTC	CASSYRSGGSSYNEQFF
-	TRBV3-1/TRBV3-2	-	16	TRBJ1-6	TGTGCCAGCAGCCCCCTAGTTAACTCCTATAATTCACCCCTCCACTTT	CASSPLVNSYNSPLHF
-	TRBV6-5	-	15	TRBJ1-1	TGTGCCAGCAGCCTACCGGGGTCGGGGAACACTGAAGCTTTCTTT	CASSLPGSGNTEAFF
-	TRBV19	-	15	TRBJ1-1	TGTGCCAGTAGTATTGATTTGAGGGTGAACACTGAAGCTTTCTTT	CASSIDLRVNTEAFF
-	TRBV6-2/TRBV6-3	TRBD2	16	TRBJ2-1	TGTGCCAGCAGTTTAAGGACTAGCCAGTCCTACAATGAGCAGTTCTTC	CASSLRTSQSYNEQFF
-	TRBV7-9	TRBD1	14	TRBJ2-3	TGTGCCAGCAGCACCCAAGGGACAGCAGATACGCAGTATTTT	CASSTQGTADTQYF